The 31 T cell receptor beta chains below come from one sample, sequenced in a study of cytomegalovirus exposure and HLA in healthy donors. The PCR ran on 60 Vbeta and 13 Jbeta primers. Method: immunoSEQ multiplex PCR; TCRdb's copy keeps in-frame clones and lacks some. This table holds 50,000 to 80,000 clones. The sample consisted of PBMCs. All receptors derive from a woman aged 18-30 years in good health and CMV-seronegative.

V and J are TRBV29-1 and TRBJ1-2, with 7 nucleotides matching TRBD1. This CDR3 region has 13 residues. CDR1 is SQVTM, CDR2 ANQGSEA, per germline. Trimming cost V 6 bases and J 0 bases; bases outside gene matches: 4. The CDR3 reads CSVPGTANYGYTF. For the CDR3, the DNA is TGCAGCGTGCCCGGGACAGCTAACTATGGCTACACCTTC.

The CDR3 coding sequence is TGTGCCTGGAGCCGGACCGGGGGGATAACTGAAGCTTTCTTT. It is translated as CAWSRTGGITEAFF. This chain joins TRBV30 and TRBJ1-1, with D tentatively TRBD1 (5 bases). The ends were cut back, 3 bases at V and 5 bases at J, with 16 bases in the middle. The CDR3 has 14 amino acids. Germline values: CDR1 GTSNPN, CDR2 SVGIG (reference sequence). The whole variable domain, filled in from reference TRBV30 and TRBJ1-1, reads SQTIHQWPATLVQPVGSPLSLECTVEGTSNPNLYWYRQAAGRGLQLLFYSVGIGQISSEVPQNLSASRPQDRQFILSSKKLLLSDSGFYLCAWSRTGGITEAFFGQGTRLTVV.

The gene calls are TRBV4-1 and TRBJ2-1; 11 bases agree with TRBD2. This CDR3 region has 16 residues. V was clipped by 1 base and J by 4 bases; unmatched bases: 3. Germline CDR1 MGHRA, CDR2 YSYEKL. CDR3 protein: CASSQVAGGDYNEQFF. In nucleotides, the CDR3 is TGCGCCAGCAGCCAAGTAGCGGGGGGGGATTACAATGAGCAGTTCTTC.

This chain uses TRBV4-2 with TRBJ1-2; D possibly corresponds to TRBD1 (6 bases). Germline CDR1 reads LGHNA; CDR2 reads YNFKEQ. This CDR3 is 15 amino acids long. V was pared by 5 bases and J by 0 bases, with 13 bases between. The CDR3 protein is CASSALTGTNYGYTF. In DNA, the CDR3 is TGTGCCAGCAGCGCTTTGACAGGAACTAACTATGGCTACACCTTC.

The gene calls are TRBV2 and TRBJ2-3, with TRBD2 identical over 13 bases. The J segment lost 5 bases and the V segment lost 3 bases, leaving 8 bases of the junction unmatched. Germline V lookup: CDR1 SNHLY, CDR2 FYNNEI. The CDR3 runs to 17 residues. The CDR3 spells CASSDIRTSGRGDTQYF. For the CDR3, the DNA is TGTGCCAGCAGTGATATACGGACTAGCGGGAGAGGAGATACGCAGTATTTT.

V gene TRBV9 combines with J gene TRBJ2-7; possibly TRBD2 for D (5 bases). This CDR3 spans 12 amino acids. V was clipped by 1 base and J by 7 bases, with 9 bases between them. CDR1 is SGDLS, CDR2 YYNGEE, per germline. CDR3 in amino acids: CASSVNGGEQYF. The CDR3 bases are TGTGCCAGCAGCGTAAATGGAGGAGAGCAGTACTTC.

V usage is TRBV9 and J usage is TRBJ1-5; the D is unclear. CDR3 length: 10 amino acids. Germline values: CDR1 SGDLS, CDR2 YYNGEE. V dropped 10 bases and J dropped 6 bases, with 8 bases sitting between them. The CDR3 DNA follows: TGTGCCGGGAGTGGTCAGCCCCAGCATTTT. This sequence encodes CAGSGQPQHF. The variable domain in full, completed from reference TRBV9 and TRBJ1-5, reads DSGVTQTPKHLITATGQRVTLRCSPRSGDLSVYWYQQSLDQGLQFLIQYYNGEERAKGNILERFSAQQFPDLHSELNLSSLELGDSALYFCAGSGQPQHFGDGTRLSIL.

The chain uses TRBV7-2 and TRBJ2-7; 11 positions match TRBD1. Germline CDR1 and CDR2: SGHTA and FQGNSA. This CDR3 has 14 residues. V lost 4 bases, J lost 6 bases, and 5 bases stayed unmatched. As DNA, the CDR3 is TGTGCCAGCAGCTACGGGACAGGGGGGATCGAGCAGTACTTC. Amino acid sequence: CASSYGTGGIEQYF.

The gene calls are TRBV9 and TRBJ2-1; 10 bases are a match to TRBD2. The CDR3 has 16 residues. Germline trimming cut 3 bases from V and 3 bases from J; bases unmatched to any gene: 6. The germline gives CDR1 SGDLS, CDR2 YYNGEE. This CDR3 reads CASSAQLAGHYNEQFF. The DNA of the CDR3 is TGTGCCAGCAGCGCACAACTAGCGGGACACTACAATGAGCAGTTCTTC.

The J gene is TRBJ1-2, the V gene TRBV6-1; D uncertain. This CDR3 spans 13 amino acids. Germline V lookup: CDR1 MNHNS, CDR2 SASEGT. The germline V and J ends were trimmed by 1 base and 4 bases, with 7 bases remaining between them. CDR3 coding DNA: TGTGCCAGCAGTGAAGTGTCGGGCTATGGCTACACCTTC. This encodes CASSEVSGYGYTF.

The rearrangement uses TRBV11-3 and TRBJ2-7; unclear D gene. Germline CDR1 is SGHNT and CDR2 is YENEEA. The V end was cut by 6 bases, the J end by 3 bases, with 21 bases between. CDR3 length: 16 amino acids. In DNA form, the CDR3 reads TGTGCCAGCAGGGCTGGGCCGGCAGCCGAAAGCTACGAGCAGTACTTC. Translation gives CASRAGPAAESYEQYF.

With regard to this clone: A junction end diverges from the germline sequence, so it may reflect a read error. The chain links TRBV6-1 to TRBJ2-1; D gene uncertain. The CDR3 has 12 residues. Germline V gives CDR1 MNHNS, CDR2 SASEGT. DNA of the CDR3: TGTGCCAGCAGTGAAACCTACTATGAGCAGTTCTTC. It specifies CASSETYYEQFF.

The genes are TRBV30 and TRBJ2-7; tentatively, D is TRBD2 (6 bases). The V gene's germline CDR1 is GTSNPN and CDR2 SVGIG (reference sequence). CDR3 length: 16 residues. V was clipped by 3 bases and J by 2 bases, with 20 bases between them. The CDR3 here is CAWRREAGPSAYEQYF. DNA for the CDR3: TGTGCCTGGAGAAGAGAGGCGGGGCCGAGCGCCTACGAGCAGTACTTC.

The chain couples TRBV6-5 to TRBJ1-2, with a possible D match to TRBD1 (5 bases). The CDR3 has 13 amino acids. Per the germline V gene, CDR1 is MNHEY and CDR2 is SVGAGI. V was trimmed by 5 bases and J by 4 bases, leaving 11 bases between them. The CDR3 region is CASSGARIYGYTF. DNA for the CDR3: TGTGCCAGCAGTGGGGCCCGAATCTATGGCTACACCTTC.

V gene TRBV6-5 combines with J gene TRBJ2-3, with TRBD2 matching 8 bases. Germline trimming cut 0 bases from V and 5 bases from J; bases unmatched to any gene: 4. Germline lookup yields CDR1 MNHEY and CDR2 SVGAGI. The CDR3 runs 15 residues. The CDR3 coding sequence is TGTGCCAGCAGTTACTCCGGGACTAGGGGAGATACGCAGTATTTT. Translated, it gives CASSYSGTRGDTQYF.

The DNA for the CDR3 is TGTGCCAGCTCAGTAACAGGGGGACCTTACGAGCAGTACTTC. Protein sequence: CASSVTGGPYEQYF. V is TRBV18 and J is TRBJ2-7; TRBD1 aligns across 8 bases. This CDR3 has 14 amino acids. V lost 5 bases, J lost 4 bases, and 7 bases stayed unmatched. Per germline, CDR1 KGHSH and CDR2 LQKENI.

This chain joins TRBV7-9 and TRBJ1-1; no reliable D call. From germline, CDR1 is SEHNR and CDR2 FQNEAQ (reference sequence). V lost 5 bases and J lost 5, with 6 bases in between. The CDR3 has 11 amino acids. The CDR3 spells CASSDSTEAFF. CDR3 DNA: TGTGCCAGCAGCGATAGTACTGAAGCTTTCTTT.

The chain carries TRBV28 and TRBJ2-7; D is possibly TRBD1 (6 bases). Per the germline V gene, CDR1 is MDHEN and CDR2 is SYDVKM. This CDR3 has 14 amino acids. V lost 2 bases, J lost 0 bases, and 8 bases lay in between. CDR3 sequence (DNA): TGTGCCAGCAGTTTAGGGGGCATCTCCTACGAGCAGTACTTC. Protein sequence: CASSLGGISYEQYF.

The rearrangement links TRBV6-5 to TRBJ2-7, with TRBD1 matching 7 bases. With 7 bases clipped from V and 6 bases from J, the junction kept 12 bases outside the gene matches. CDR3 size: 14 residues. CDR1 is MNHEY and CDR2 is SVGAGI in the germline V gene. CDR3 sequence: CASMADPSGGEQYF. The CDR3 DNA reads TGTGCCAGCATGGCGGACCCCTCAGGGGGCGAGCAGTACTTC.

The chain carries TRBV29-1 and TRBJ2-1, with no clear D. This CDR3 is built from 13 residues. In germline, CDR1 is SQVTM, CDR2 ANQGSEA. Trimming removed 0 bases at V and 5 bases at J, with 8 bases between. The CDR3 bases are TGCAGCGTTGAAGATTCCGTTCACAATGAGCAGTTCTTC. It is translated as CSVEDSVHNEQFF.

V gene TRBV30 combines with J gene TRBJ2-1; 11 nucleotides line up with TRBD2. Germline values: CDR1 GTSNPN, CDR2 SVGIG (reference sequence). The ends lost 2 bases at V and 8 bases at J; junction bases unmatched: 8. The CDR3 consists of 15 residues. CDR3 residues: CAWSWASGGKDEQFF. DNA for the CDR3: TGTGCCTGGAGTTGGGCTAGCGGGGGGAAAGATGAGCAGTTCTTC.

The rearrangement uses TRBV4-1 and TRBJ1-6; D unresolved. The germline V and J ends were trimmed by 0 bases and 11 bases, with 14 bases remaining between them. The V gene's germline CDR1 is MGHRA and CDR2 YSYEKL. The CDR3 contains 15 residues. The CDR3 nucleotides are TGCGCCAGCAGCCAAGATCTTCGGGGTATGACACCCCTCCACTTT. This codes for CASSQDLRGMTPLHF.

This chain's CDR3 is CASSYRDARETQYF. For the CDR3, the DNA is TGTGCCAGCAGTTACCGGGATGCACGAGAGACCCAGTACTTC. This chain uses TRBV6-5 with TRBJ2-5; TRBD2 might be the D (5 bases). Per germline, CDR1 MNHEY and CDR2 SVGAGI. CDR3 length equals 14 residues. Trimming cost V 2 bases and J 4 bases, with 11 bases left between them.

The chain combines TRBV2 with TRBJ2-7; TRBD2 matches 7 bases. This CDR3 has 13 amino acids. Germline CDR1 SNHLY, CDR2 FYNNEI. J gave up 3 bases and V 2 bases, and 1 base lay outside the gene matches. CDR3 bases: TGTGCCAGCAGTGAAAGGGAGGGCTACGAGCAGTACTTC. Translated, it gives CASSEREGYEQYF.

The rearrangement uses TRBV2 and TRBJ2-1, with a weak D call TRBD2 (5 bases). The CDR3 contains 15 residues. V was trimmed by 7 bases and J by 5 bases, leaving 18 bases between them. Germline-derived CDR1 and CDR2 are SNHLY and FYNNEI. The CDR3 DNA is TGTGCCAGCACCGGAGCACTAGTGAGGGACAATGAGCAGTTCTTC. This encodes CASTGALVRDNEQFF.

V and J are TRBV6-5 and TRBJ1-5; D is uncertain. Trimming cost V 4 bases and J 2 bases, with 12 bases left between them. The CDR3 spans 15 residues. Germline loops: CDR1 MNHEY, CDR2 SVGAGI. The CDR3 DNA follows: TGTGCCAGCAGTTCCTCCCATACGGGCAATCAGCCCCAGCATTTT. The encoded protein is CASSSSHTGNQPQHF.

This chain uses TRBV9 with TRBJ1-2; a weak D match, TRBD1 (6 bases). V was shortened by 0 bases and J by 6 bases, with 18 bases between the two germline ends. Germline V gives CDR1 SGDLS, CDR2 YYNGEE. This CDR3 comprises 16 residues. The chain's CDR3 is CASSVGQAFQQDGYTF. CDR3 DNA: TGTGCCAGCAGCGTAGGACAGGCTTTTCAGCAGGATGGCTACACCTTC.

This rearrangement joins TRBV5-1 to TRBJ2-7, with 7 bases aligning to TRBD2. CDR1 is SGHRS and CDR2 is YFSETQ in the germline V gene. The CDR3 is made up of 14 amino acids. The ends lost 5 bases at V and 3 bases at J; junction bases unmatched: 8. This CDR3 reads CASRIRGENYEQYF. CDR3 sequence (DNA): TGCGCCAGCAGGATCCGGGGGGAGAACTACGAGCAGTACTTC. The full variable domain, rest sourced from reference TRBV5-1 and TRBJ2-7, is KAGVTQTPRYLIKTRGQQVTLSCSPISGHRSVSWYQQTPGQGLQFLFEYFSETQRNKGNFPGRFSGRQFSNSRSEMNVSTLELGDSALYLCASRIRGENYEQYFGPGTRLTVT.

As for this clone: No conserved phenylalanine or tryptophan ends this CDR3, so it is likely a read error. It is unclear where the CDR3 begins or ends on the DNA, so no DNA is shown, and the CDR3 is as TCRdb lists it. The chain uses TRBV6-5 and TRBJ1-2; TRBD1, as called in the table, went unchecked against the DNA. Germline loops: CDR1 MNHEY, CDR2 SVGAGI. Including both end residues, the CDR3 is 13 amino acids long. CDR3 region: CASSYSDRGHNRS.

This chain connects TRBV9 to TRBJ1-5; TRBD1 aligns across 10 bases. The CDR3 is made up of 18 amino acids. The junction had 18 bases not matched to a gene; V was cut back by 6 bases and J by 6 bases. From germline, CDR1 is SGDLS and CDR2 YYNGEE. In DNA, the CDR3 is TGTGCCAGCACATACACCGCGGGGACAGGGGCCTCCGGTCAGCCCCAGCATTTT. Its protein is CASTYTAGTGASGQPQHF.

This rearrangement joins TRBV4-1 to TRBJ2-5; 12 bases align to TRBD2. The trim removed 3 bases at V and 2 bases at J, leaving 7 bases unmatched. The germline gives CDR1 MGHRA, CDR2 YSYEKL. CDR3 size: 17 residues. CDR3 in amino acids: CASSQEASGGGQETQYF. The CDR3 nucleotides are TGCGCCAGCAGCCAGGAAGCTAGCGGGGGGGGTCAAGAGACCCAGTACTTC.